This T cell receptor (beta chain) was sequenced in a study of blood T cell repertoires in COVID-19. Study context: Spain, Italy and the United States supplied samples that represented acute and convalescent COVID-19. PBMCs, B-cell-depleted T cells, or T cells were the source of the cDNA or gDNA that made up the material.

Seattle researchers signed up patients amid active infection and tracked them longitudinally. The table came from immunoSEQ multiplex PCR; TCRdb's copy has only in-frame clones and leaves some out. The sample includes roughly 280,000 clones, about 88% of them seen just once. Germline CDR1 is LNHDA and CDR2 is SQIVND (reference sequence). V lost 0 bases and J lost 6; bases outside the gene matches: 11. CDR3 size: 18 residues. This clonotype originated in a woman aged 25 to 45 with COVID-19, enrolled during active disease. V usage is TRBV19 and J usage is TRBJ2-2, with 9 bases fitting TRBD2. Sequenced input: peripheral blood. The CDR3 here is CASSIDARSGRGAGELFF. The CDR3 nucleotides read TGTGCCAGTAGTATAGATGCGCGTAGCGGGAGAGGTGCCGGGGAGCTGTTTTTT.